These 6 T cell receptor beta chains were all obtained from the same sample, sequenced in a study of CD8 T cells in Susac syndrome (dated by TCRdb to the late 2010s). Libraries were prepared through the immunoSEQ multiplex PCR assay. RNA was extracted using the RNeasy kit, and about 0.5 to 1 ug of the RNA was reverse transcribed with random hexamers. The public reads were reanalyzed by TCRdb: fastp trimming at Q25, MiXCR alignment, in-frame beta chains only. One record per CDR3 amino acid sequence lists the most common genes and DNA. For this sample there are 300,000 to 350,000 distinct CDR3 sequences; about 92% appear just once. Roughly 0.059% of the sample comes from the top ten. The sample consisted of CD4+ T cells from PBMCs. Every receptor here comes from a human donor with multiple sclerosis.

The chain has TRBV30 and TRBJ1-2; the D is unclear. CDR1 and CDR2 (germline): GTSNPN, SVGIG (reference sequence). The V gene lost 3 bases and the J gene lost 8 bases, with 16 bases spanning the gap. The CDR3 has 13 amino acids. CDR3 region: CAWSLGRQRGYTF. CDR3 DNA sequence: TGTGCCTGGAGCCTAGGGCGGCAGCGGGGCTACACCTTC.

This sequence joins TRBV5-1 and TRBJ1-3, with a possible D match to TRBD1 (6 bases). CDR3 length equals 15 residues. Trimming took 2 bases from V and 3 from J, leaving 12 bases between them. Germline V lookup: CDR1 SGHRS, CDR2 YFSETQ. The CDR3 loop is CASSFDRMNGNTIYF. Written as DNA, the CDR3 is TGCGCCAGCAGCTTCGACAGGATGAATGGAAACACCATATATTTT.

This chain joins TRBV19 and TRBJ2-3, with D tentatively TRBD1 (5 bases). Trimming left V 6 bases short and J 4 bases short, with 17 bases between. CDR3 length: 15 residues. CDR1 is LNHDA, CDR2 SQIVND, per germline (reference sequence). As DNA, the CDR3 is TGTGCCAGTAGGGGGCGTGGACGGACACCAGATACGCAGTATTTT. It encodes CASRGRGRTPDTQYF.

The V and J genes are TRBV4-1 and TRBJ2-2; D is possibly TRBD2 (5 bases). CDR1 is MGHRA and CDR2 is YSYEKL in the germline V gene. V was trimmed by 1 base and J by 7 bases, leaving 10 bases between them. This CDR3 comprises 14 residues. The CDR3 protein is CASSQAGKNGELFF. Here the CDR3 DNA reads TGCGCCAGCAGCCAAGCCGGGAAGAACGGGGAGCTGTTTTTT.

V usage is TRBV12-3 or TRBV12-4 and J usage is TRBJ2-1; TRBD2 matches at 9 bases. There are 15 residues in the CDR3. The junction had 4 bases not matched to a gene; V was cut back by 3 bases and J by 4 bases. This CDR3 is CASSFSLAGYNEQFF. CDR3 bases: TGTGCCAGCAGTTTTAGTCTAGCGGGGTACAATGAGCAGTTCTTC.

J is TRBJ1-6 and V is TRBV3-1; no clear D gene. In germline, CDR1 is LGHDT, CDR2 YNNKEL (reference sequence). The germline V and J ends were trimmed by 6 bases and 7 bases, with 10 bases remaining between them. The CDR3 is 13 amino acids. The CDR3 protein is CASRPHLNSPLHF. The CDR3 DNA follows: TGTGCCAGCAGGCCGCATTTGAATTCACCCCTCCACTTT. Full variable domain (rest looked up from reference TRBV3-1 and TRBJ1-6): DTAVSQTPKYLVTQMGNDKSIKCEQNLGHDTMYWYKQDSKKFLKIMFSYNNKELIINETVPNRFSPKSPDKAHLNLHINSLELGDSAVYFCASRPHLNSPLHFGNGTRLTVT.